This T cell receptor (beta chain) was identified in a study of blood T cells in healthy people across ages. The V gene end was trimmed by 6 bases and the J gene end by 5 bases; junction bases not matched to a gene: 4. The CDR3 is 16 residues long. In germline, CDR1 is SNHLY, CDR2 FYNNEI. The use of a sample-barcoded 5' primer and a J-beta primer mix characterized a second PCR of 7 to 11 cycles. In TCRdb, the 5' RACE reads were re-called with MiXCR into one record per CDR3 protein. This sample has 920,000 or so distinct CDR3 sequences, with under 55% found just once. The TCR comes from a woman between 55 and 75 years old in good health. V usage is TRBV2 and J usage is TRBJ2-1; 16 nucleotides agree with TRBD2. The sample was blood. The CDR3, as DNA: TGTGCCAGCAGGACGGGACTAGCGGGAGGGGACAATGAGCAGTTCTTC. This encodes CASRTGLAGGDNEQFF.